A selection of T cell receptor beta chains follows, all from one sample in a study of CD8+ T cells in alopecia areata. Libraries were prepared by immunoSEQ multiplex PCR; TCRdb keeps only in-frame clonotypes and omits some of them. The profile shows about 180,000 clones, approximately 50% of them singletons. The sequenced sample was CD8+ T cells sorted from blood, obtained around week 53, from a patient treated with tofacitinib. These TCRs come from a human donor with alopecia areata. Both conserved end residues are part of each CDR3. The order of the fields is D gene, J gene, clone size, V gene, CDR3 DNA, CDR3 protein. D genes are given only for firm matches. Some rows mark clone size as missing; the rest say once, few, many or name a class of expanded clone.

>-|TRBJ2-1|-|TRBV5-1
TGCGCCAGCAATATGGCCGACCAAGAGCAGTTCTTC
CASNMADQEQFF
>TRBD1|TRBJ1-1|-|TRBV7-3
TGTGCCAGCAGCTTAACGCCCGGGACAGCGAACACTGAAGCTTTCTTT
CASSLTPGTANTEAFF
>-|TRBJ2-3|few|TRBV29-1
TGCAGCGTCGAGGACCTAGGGACCACTAGCACAGATACGCAGTATTTT
CSVEDLGTTSTDTQYF
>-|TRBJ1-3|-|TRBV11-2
TGTGCCAGCACCGCCGAGGGCTCTGGAAACACCATATATTTT
CASTAEGSGNTIYF
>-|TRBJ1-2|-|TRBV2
TGTGCCAGCAGTATTCAGAGGAACTATGGCTACACCTTC
CASSIQRNYGYTF
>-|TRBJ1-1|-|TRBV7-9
TGTGCCAGCAGCTTATCGGGGGTGAGAACTGAAGCTTTCTTT
CASSLSGVRTEAFF
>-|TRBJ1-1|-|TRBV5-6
TGTGCCAGCAGCAACCAGGGGATGAACACTGAAGCTTTCTTT
CASSNQGMNTEAFF
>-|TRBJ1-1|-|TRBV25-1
TGTGCCAGCAGTCGCAGGGTCGGGAACACTGAAGCTTTCTTT
CASSRRVGNTEAFF
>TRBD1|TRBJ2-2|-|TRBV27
TGTGCCAGCAGTTTAGGACAGGGGAGGCACACCGGGGAGCTGTTTTTT
CASSLGQGRHTGELFF
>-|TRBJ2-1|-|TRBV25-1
TGTGCCAGCGGGTACTCCGGCACCAATGAGCAGTTCTTC
CASGYSGTNEQFF
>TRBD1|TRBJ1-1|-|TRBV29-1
TGCAGCGCCGCAGGGGGCCCTGAAGCTTTCTTT
CSAAGGPEAFF
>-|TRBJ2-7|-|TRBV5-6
TGTGCCAGCAGCTCGCAGGAGGAGATTCACTACGAGCAGTACTTC
CASSSQEEIHYEQYF
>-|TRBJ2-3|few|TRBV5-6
TGTGCCAGCAGCCGGGACACCCACACAGATACGCAGTATTTT
CASSRDTHTDTQYF
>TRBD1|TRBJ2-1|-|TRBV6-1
TGTGCCAGCAGTTGGGACAGGGCCAATGAGCAGTTCTTC
CASSWDRANEQFF
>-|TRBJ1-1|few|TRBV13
TGTGCCAGCAGCCGATATACCACGGGGACTGAAGCTTTCTTT
CASSRYTTGTEAFF
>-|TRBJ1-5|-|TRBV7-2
TGTGCCAGCAGCCCCCTGGCCGATAGCAATCAGCCCCAGCATTTT
CASSPLADSNQPQHF
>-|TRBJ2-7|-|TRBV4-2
TGTGCCAGCAGCCAAGGGTCGGGGGAAGCCTACGAGCAGTACTTC
CASSQGSGEAYEQYF
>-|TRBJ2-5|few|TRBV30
TGTGCCTGGAGTGTATTTAGCAGCCAAGAGACCCAGTACTTC
CAWSVFSSQETQYF
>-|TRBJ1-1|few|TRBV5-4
TGTGCCAGCAGCTTGAGGATAAACACTGAAGCTTTCTTT
CASSLRINTEAFF
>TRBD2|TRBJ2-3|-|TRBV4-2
TGTGCCAGCAGCCATGAACTAGCGGGGTTTGCAGATACGCAGTATTTT
CASSHELAGFADTQYF
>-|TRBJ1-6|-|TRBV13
TGTGCCAGCAGCCCGACCCCCACTGGGAGTAATTCACCCCTCCACTTT
CASSPTPTGSNSPLHF
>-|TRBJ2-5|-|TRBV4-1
TGCGCCAGCAGCCAAGCGGGTGGGCGTGATGGGACCCAGTACTTC
CASSQAGGRDGTQYF
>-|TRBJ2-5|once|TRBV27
TGTGCCAGCAGTTTGAGGCAGACACAGACCCAGTACTTC
CASSLRQTQTQYF
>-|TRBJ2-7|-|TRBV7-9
TGTGCCAGCAATAGGGACAACTCCTACGAGCAGTACTTC
CASNRDNSYEQYF
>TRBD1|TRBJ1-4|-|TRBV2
TGTGCCAGCGCCCGGGACAGGGATGACGCAACTAATGAAAAACTGTTTTTT
CASARDRDDATNEKLFF
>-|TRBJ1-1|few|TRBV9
TGTGCCAGCAGCGTAGGCAAGAGATTGAACACTGAAGCTTTCTTT
CASSVGKRLNTEAFF
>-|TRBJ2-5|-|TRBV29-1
TGCAGCGTTGAAAAAGAGACCCAGTACTTC
CSVEKETQYF
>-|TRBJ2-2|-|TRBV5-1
TGCGCCAGTGGAGGGGACACCGGGGAGCTGTTTTTT
CASGGDTGELFF
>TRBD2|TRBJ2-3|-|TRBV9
TGTGCCAGCAGCGTCCCCGCCGGGACTAGCGCCCAACCGGGCCCAGATACGCAGTATTTT
CASSVPAGTSAQPGPDTQYF